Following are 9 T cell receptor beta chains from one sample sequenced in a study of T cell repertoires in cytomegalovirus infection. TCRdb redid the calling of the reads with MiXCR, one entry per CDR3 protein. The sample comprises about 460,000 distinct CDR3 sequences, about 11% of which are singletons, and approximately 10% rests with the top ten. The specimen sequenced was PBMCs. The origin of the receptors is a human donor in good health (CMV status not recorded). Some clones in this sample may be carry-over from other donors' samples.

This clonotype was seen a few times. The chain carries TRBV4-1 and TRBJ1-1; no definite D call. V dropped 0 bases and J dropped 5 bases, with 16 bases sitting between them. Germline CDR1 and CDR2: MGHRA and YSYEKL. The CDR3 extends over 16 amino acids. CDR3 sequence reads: CASSQEGHPSRTEAFF. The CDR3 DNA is TGCGCCAGCAGCCAAGAAGGTCATCCTAGCCGAACTGAAGCTTTCTTT.

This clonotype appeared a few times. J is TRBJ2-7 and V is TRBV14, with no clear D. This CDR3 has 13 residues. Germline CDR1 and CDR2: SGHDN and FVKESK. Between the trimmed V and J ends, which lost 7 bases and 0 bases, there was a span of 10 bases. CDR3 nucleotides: TGTGCCAGCAAATCGGGCGCCTCCTACGAGCAGTACTTC. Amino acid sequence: CASKSGASYEQYF.

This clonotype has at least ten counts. This chain's CDR3 is CASSLGGTGDHRELFF. In DNA form, the CDR3 reads TGTGCCAGCAGCTTGGGTGGGACAGGAGACCACCGGGAGCTGTTTTTT. The chain is built from TRBV5-4 and TRBJ2-2; 8 bases are a match to TRBD1. The germline V gene has CDR1 SGHNT and CDR2 YYREEE (reference sequence). This CDR3 is built from 16 residues. V trimming: 0 bases; J trimming: 9 bases; junction bases outside the gene matches: 10.

CDR3 sequence (DNA): TGTGCCAGCGGGTTCGGGCTAGGGCTAACCTACGAGCAGTACTTC. It is translated as CASGFGLGLTYEQYF. The chain uses TRBV5-6 and TRBJ2-7, with unresolved D. Trimming took 7 bases from V and 2 from J, leaving 19 bases between them. In germline, CDR1 is SGHDT, CDR2 YYEEEE. The CDR3 sequence is 15 residues long.

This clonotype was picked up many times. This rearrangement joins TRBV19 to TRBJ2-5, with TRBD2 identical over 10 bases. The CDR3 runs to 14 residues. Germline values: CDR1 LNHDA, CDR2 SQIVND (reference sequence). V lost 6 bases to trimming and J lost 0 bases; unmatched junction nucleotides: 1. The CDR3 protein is CASSGLADQETQYF. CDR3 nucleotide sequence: TGTGCCAGTAGCGGACTAGCGGACCAAGAGACCCAGTACTTC.

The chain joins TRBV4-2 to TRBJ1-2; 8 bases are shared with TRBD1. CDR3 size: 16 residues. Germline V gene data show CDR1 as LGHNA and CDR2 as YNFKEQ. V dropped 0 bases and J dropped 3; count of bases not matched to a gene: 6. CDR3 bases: TGTGCCAGCAGCCAAGAAGGGGCGGACAGGGACTATGGCTACACCTTC. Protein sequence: CASSQEGADRDYGYTF.

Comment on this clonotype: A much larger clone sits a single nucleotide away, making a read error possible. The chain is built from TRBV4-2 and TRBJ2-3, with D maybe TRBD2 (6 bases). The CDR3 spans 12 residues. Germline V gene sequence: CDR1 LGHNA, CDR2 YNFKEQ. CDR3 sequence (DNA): TGTACCAGCGCCAGCGGGACAGATACGCAGTATTTT. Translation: CTSASGTDTQYF.

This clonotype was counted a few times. The CDR3: CASSLTDQNTGELFF. The CDR3 coding sequence is TGCGCCAGCAGCCTGACTGATCAAAACACCGGGGAGCTGTTTTTT. The chain joins TRBV5-1 to TRBJ2-2; no definite D call. Germline CDR1 and CDR2: SGHRS and YFSETQ. This CDR3 has 15 amino acids. V gave up 4 bases and J gave up 2 bases, with 12 bases separating them. Filled out from reference TRBV5-1 and TRBJ2-2, the complete variable domain reads KAGVTQTPRYLIKTRGQQVTLSCSPISGHRSVSWYQQTPGQGLQFLFEYFSETQRNKGNFPGRFSGRQFSNSRSEMNVSTLELGDSALYLCASSLTDQNTGELFFGEGSRLTVL.

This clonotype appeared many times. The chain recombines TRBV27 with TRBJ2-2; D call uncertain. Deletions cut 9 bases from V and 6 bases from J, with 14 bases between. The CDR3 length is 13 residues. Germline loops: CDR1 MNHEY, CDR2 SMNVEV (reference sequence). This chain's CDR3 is CASSPRWAGELFF. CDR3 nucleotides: TGTGCCAGTTCTCCGCGGTGGGCCGGGGAGCTGTTTTTT.